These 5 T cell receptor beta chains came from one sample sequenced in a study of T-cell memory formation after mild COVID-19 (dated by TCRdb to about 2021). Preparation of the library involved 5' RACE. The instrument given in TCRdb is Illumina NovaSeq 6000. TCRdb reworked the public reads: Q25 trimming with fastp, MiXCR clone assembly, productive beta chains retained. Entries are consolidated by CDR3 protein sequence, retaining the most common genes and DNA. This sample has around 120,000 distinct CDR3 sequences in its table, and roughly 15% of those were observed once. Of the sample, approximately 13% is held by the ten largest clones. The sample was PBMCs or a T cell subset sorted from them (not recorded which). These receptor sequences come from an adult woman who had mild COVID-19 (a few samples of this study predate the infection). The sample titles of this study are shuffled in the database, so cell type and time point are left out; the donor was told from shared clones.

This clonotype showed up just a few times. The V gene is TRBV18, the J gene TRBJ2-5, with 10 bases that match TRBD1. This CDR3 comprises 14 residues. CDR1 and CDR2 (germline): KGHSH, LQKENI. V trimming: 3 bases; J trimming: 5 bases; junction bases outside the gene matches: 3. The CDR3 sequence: CASSPGQGMETQYF. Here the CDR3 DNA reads TGTGCCAGCTCACCGGGACAGGGGATGGAGACCCAGTACTTC. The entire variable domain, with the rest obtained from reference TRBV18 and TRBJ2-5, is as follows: NAGVMQNPRHLVRRRGQEARLRCSPMKGHSHVYWYRQLPEEGLKFMVYLQKENIIDESGMPKERFSAEFPKEGPSILRIQQVVRGDSAAYFCASSPGQGMETQYFGPGTRLLVL.

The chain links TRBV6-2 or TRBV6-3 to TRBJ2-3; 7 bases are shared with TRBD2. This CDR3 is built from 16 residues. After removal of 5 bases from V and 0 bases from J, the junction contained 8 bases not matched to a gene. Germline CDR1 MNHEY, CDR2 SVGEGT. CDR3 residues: CASSNRDYVSTDTQYF. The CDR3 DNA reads TGTGCCAGCAGTAACCGGGACTACGTGAGCACAGATACGCAGTATTTT.

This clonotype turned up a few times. CDR3 in amino acids: CASSQGSGSTDTQYF. The CDR3, as DNA: TGTGCCAGCAGCCAAGGTAGCGGGAGCACAGATACGCAGTATTTT. This chain joins TRBV4-2 and TRBJ2-3, with TRBD2 matching over 7 bases. The CDR3 contains 15 residues. Germline V CDR1 and CDR2: LGHNA, YNFKEQ. With V trimmed by 1 base and J by 0 bases, 1 base remained unmatched.

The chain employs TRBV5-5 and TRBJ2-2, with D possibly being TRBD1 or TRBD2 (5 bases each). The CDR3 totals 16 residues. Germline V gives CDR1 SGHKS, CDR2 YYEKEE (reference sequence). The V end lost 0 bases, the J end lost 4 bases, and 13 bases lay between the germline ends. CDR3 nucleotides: TGTGCCAGCAGCTTGGCGGCCGGGGCAGCCACCGGGGAGCTGTTTTTT. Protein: CASSLAAGAATGELFF.

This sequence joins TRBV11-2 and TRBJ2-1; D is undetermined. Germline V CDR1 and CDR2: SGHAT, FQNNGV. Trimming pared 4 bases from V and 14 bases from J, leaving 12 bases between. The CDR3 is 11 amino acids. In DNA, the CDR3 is TGTGCCAGCAGCTCGGGCCCCGTGGAGTTCTTC. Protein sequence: CASSSGPVEFF. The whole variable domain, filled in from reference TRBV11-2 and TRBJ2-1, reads EAGVAQSPRYKIIEKRQSVAFWCNPISGHATLYWYQQILGQGPKLLIQFQNNGVVDDSQLPKDRFSAERLKGVDSTLKIQPAKLEDSAVYLCASSSGPVEFFGPGTRLTVL.